This T cell receptor beta chain was documented in a study of OX40 agonist ivuxolimab in advanced cancers. Overall study: Across the patients, intravenous ivuxolimab was delivered every 2 weeks at 0.01 to 10 mg/kg. Partial responses were achieved by three patients, of whom one had hepatocellular carcinoma and two had cutaneous melanoma. The eligibility criteria allowed prior anti-PD-1, anti-PD-L1 or anti-CTLA-4 therapy, and around 38% had some.

TCRdb's copy holds only in-frame clones and misses some; the assay was immunoSEQ multiplex PCR. This repertoire shows 50,000 to 75,000 clones, about 88% found once; its top ten account for around 1.2%. The CDR3 totals 16 residues. From germline, CDR1 is SGDLS and CDR2 YYNGEE. After removal of 3 bases from V and 1 base from J, the junction contained 7 bases not matched to a gene. Comments on this clone: Antigen: not known.

Study-level points and caveats: At 0.1 to 3.0 mg/kg, CD4+ and CD8+ blood T cells expanded clonally by week 6.

This TCR was sampled from an adult with an advanced solid tumor such as melanoma, head and neck, liver or kidney cancer. This rearrangement joins TRBV9 to TRBJ2-1, with 7 positions matching TRBD2. The source was CD4+ or CD8+ T cells sorted from blood, collected in a trial of the OX40 agonist ivuxolimab. The CDR3 loop is CASSARAAGSYNEQFF. The CDR3 nucleotides read TGTGCCAGCAGCGCCCGGGCAGCGGGATCCTACAATGAGCAGTTCTTC.